Described below is a single T cell receptor (beta chain) sequence and its context. Its antigen remains unknown. These data come from a study of OX40 agonist ivuxolimab in advanced cancers. At the level of the study: Males comprised 82.7% of the group, whose mean age was approximately 60 years (range 23 to 79). Study-level results: Normalized expansion of T-cell clones was also low for some nonresponders. There was clonal expansion of CD4+ and CD8+ blood T cells by week 6 at 0.1 to 3.0 mg/kg.

Trimming took off 4 bases at V and 14 bases at J, with 15 bases between the two ends. The CDR3 totals 12 residues. The V gene's germline CDR1 is SGHTA and CDR2 FQGNSA. Assay: immunoSEQ multiplex PCR; the TCRdb copy retains only in-frame clones and omits some. The data contain more than 60,000 clones, 60% to 80% of them singletons. The sequenced sample was CD4+ or CD8+ T cells sorted from blood, obtained in a trial of the OX40 agonist ivuxolimab. The chain links TRBV7-2 to TRBJ2-1; tentatively, D is TRBD1 or TRBD2 (5 bases each). The clonotype was recovered from an adult with an advanced solid tumor such as melanoma, head and neck, liver or kidney cancer. CDR3 in amino acids: CASSSYQGPEFF. CDR3 in DNA: TGTGCCAGCAGCTCTTACCAGGGACCCGAGTTCTTC.